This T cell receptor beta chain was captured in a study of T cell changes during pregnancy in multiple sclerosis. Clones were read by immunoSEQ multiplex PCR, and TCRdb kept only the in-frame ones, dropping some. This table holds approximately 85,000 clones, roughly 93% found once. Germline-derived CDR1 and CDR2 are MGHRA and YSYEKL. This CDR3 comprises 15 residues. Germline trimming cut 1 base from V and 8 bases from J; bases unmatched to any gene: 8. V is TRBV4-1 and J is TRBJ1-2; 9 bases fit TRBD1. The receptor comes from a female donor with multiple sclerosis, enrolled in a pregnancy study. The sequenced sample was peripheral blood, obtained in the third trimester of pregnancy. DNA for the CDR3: TGCGCCAGCAGCCAAGGGGAACAGGGGGCGGAAGGCTACACCTTC. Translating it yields CASSQGEQGAEGYTF.